This T cell receptor (beta chain) was retrieved from a study of read filtering for tumor transcriptome and immune sequencing. Study information: Transcriptome libraries were built from DNase-treated RNA. Whole-study results and caveats: Without single-read clonotypes, shared clonotype proportions correlated more between IR-seq and RNA-seq. Single-read clonotypes: roughly 82% of IR-seq clonotypes (about 3.5% of reads), 74.6% of RNA-seq clonotypes (44.6% of reads).

The length of the CDR3 is 13 residues. Trimming took off 8 bases at V and 4 bases at J, with 13 bases between the two ends. Germline lookup yields CDR1 MDHEN and CDR2 SYDVKM. This library used about 400 ng RNA and molecular barcoded adaptors spanning alpha/delta and beta/gamma chains. MiXCR was run by TCRdb on the reads, yielding one entry per CDR3 protein. This sample yields 40,000 or so distinct CDR3 sequences, of which 14% are seen a single time; around 20% belongs to the top ten. At the time of active disease, bone marrow was collected from every patient. This clonotype was recorded at least ten times. What it binds is not known.

The chain employs TRBV28 and TRBJ2-3, with a weak D call TRBD1 (6 bases). The sample taken for sequencing was a population of CD138-negative cells sorted from bone marrow. The source is a donor aged 40 or older with multiple myeloma. The CDR3 nucleotides are TGTGCCAGCTTGTGGGGGCCGGCAGATACGCAGTATTTT. Translated: CASLWGPADTQYF.